What follows describes a single T cell receptor (beta chain). The antigen is not known. This specimen comes from a study of persistence of HIV-infected CD4 T cells. Study conclusions and caveats: TCRbeta richness was lower in CMV- and Gag-responding cells than in anti-CD3/anti-CD28-responding cells.

Cells were stimulated with overlapping HIV-1 Gag 15-mer peptides. Sorted nonresponding memory CD4+ T cells were CD40L-negative, CD69-negative, CD45RO-high. The immunoSEQ assay was version 4, run in survey mode. The table came from immunoSEQ multiplex PCR; TCRdb's copy has only in-frame clones and leaves some out. The table lists approximately 35,000 clones, approximately 78% of them singletons. The material sequenced was cultured CD4+ T cells from PBMCs, taken from a patient who received antiretroviral therapy. The sequence came from an adult with HIV. The donor label of this sample is uncertain.

CDR3 sequence (DNA): TGTGCCAGTAGGGTAGCGGGGGGCTGGTTCTTC. This translates into CASRVAGGWFF. The chain carries TRBV19 and TRBJ2-1; TRBD2 matches 10 bases. V lost 6 bases to trimming and J lost 15 bases; unmatched junction nucleotides: 5. Germline-derived CDR1 and CDR2 are LNHDA and SQIVND (reference sequence). The length of the CDR3 is 11 residues. The whole variable domain, remainder taken from reference TRBV19 and TRBJ2-1, is DGGITQSPKYLFRKEGQNVTLSCEQNLNHDAMYWYRQDPGQGLRLIYYSQIVNDFQKGDIAEGYSVSREKKESFPLTVTSAQKNPTAFYLCASRVAGGWFFGPGTRLTVL.